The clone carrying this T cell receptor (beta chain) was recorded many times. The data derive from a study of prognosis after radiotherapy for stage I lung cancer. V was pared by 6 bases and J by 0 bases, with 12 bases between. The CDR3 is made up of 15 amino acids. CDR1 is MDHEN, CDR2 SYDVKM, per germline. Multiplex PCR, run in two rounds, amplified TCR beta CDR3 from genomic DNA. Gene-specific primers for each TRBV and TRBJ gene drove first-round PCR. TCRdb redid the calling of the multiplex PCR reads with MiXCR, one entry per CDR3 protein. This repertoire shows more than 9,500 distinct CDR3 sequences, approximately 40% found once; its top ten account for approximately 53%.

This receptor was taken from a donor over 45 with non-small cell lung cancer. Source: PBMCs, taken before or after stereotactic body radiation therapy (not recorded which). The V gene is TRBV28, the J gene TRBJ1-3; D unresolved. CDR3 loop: CASRIPGRSGNTIYF. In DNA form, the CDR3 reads TGTGCCAGCAGAATCCCAGGACGCTCTGGAAACACCATATATTTT.